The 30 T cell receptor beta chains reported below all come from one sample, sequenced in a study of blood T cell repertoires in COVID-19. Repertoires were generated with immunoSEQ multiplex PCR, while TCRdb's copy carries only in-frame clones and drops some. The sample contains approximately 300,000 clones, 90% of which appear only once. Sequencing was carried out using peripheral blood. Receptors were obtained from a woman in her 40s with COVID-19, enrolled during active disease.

The CDR3 spells CASSVAVSGANVLTF. CDR3 coding DNA: TGTGCCAGCAGCGTAGCCGTGTCTGGGGCCAACGTCCTGACTTTC. The chain recombines TRBV9 with TRBJ2-6; D not resolved. V shed 0 bases and J shed 1 base, with 5 bases lying between them. Germline CDR1 SGDLS, CDR2 YYNGEE. The CDR3 sequence is 15 residues long.

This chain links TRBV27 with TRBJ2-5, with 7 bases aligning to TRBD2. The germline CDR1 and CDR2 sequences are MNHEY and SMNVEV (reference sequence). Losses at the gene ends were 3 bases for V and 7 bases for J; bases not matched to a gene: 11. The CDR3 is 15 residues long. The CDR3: CASSFGDRPGGTQYF. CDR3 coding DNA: TGTGCCAGCAGTTTTGGCGACCGGCCGGGAGGGACCCAGTACTTC.

CDR3 DNA sequence: TGTGCCATCACTTTCGACAGCTCTGGAAACACCATATATTTT. Translation: CAITFDSSGNTIYF. The chain employs TRBV10-3 and TRBJ1-3; D perhaps matches TRBD1 (5 bases). The V end was cut by 7 bases, the J end by 0 bases, with 10 bases between. CDR3 length: 14 residues. The germline V gene has CDR1 ENHRY and CDR2 SYGVKD.

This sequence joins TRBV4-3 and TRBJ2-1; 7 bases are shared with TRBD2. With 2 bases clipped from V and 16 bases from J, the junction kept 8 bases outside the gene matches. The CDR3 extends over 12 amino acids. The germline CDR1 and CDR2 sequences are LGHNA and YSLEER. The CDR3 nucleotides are TGCGCCAGCAGCCAAAGCGGGACCCAACATTTCTTC. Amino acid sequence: CASSQSGTQHFF.

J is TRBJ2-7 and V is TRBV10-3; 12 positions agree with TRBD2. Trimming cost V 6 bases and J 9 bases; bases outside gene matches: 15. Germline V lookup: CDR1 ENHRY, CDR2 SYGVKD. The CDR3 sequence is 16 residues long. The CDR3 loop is CAISAQLAGGDVRQYF. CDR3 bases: TGTGCCATCAGCGCACAACTAGCGGGGGGAGACGTCAGGCAGTACTTC.

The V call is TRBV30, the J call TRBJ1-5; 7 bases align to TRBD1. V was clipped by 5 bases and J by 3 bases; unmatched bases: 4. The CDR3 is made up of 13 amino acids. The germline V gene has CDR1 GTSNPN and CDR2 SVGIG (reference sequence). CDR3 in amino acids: CAWGGQSNQPQHF. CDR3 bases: TGTGCCTGGGGGGGACAGTCCAATCAGCCCCAGCATTTT.

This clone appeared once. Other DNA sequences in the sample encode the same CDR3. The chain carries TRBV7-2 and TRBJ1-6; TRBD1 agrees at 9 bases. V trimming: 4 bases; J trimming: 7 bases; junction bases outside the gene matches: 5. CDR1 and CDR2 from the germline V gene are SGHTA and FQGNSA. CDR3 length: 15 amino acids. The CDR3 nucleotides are TGTGCCAGCAGCTCGGGACAGGGAGGGAATTCACCCCTCCACTTT. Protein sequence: CASSSGQGGNSPLHF.

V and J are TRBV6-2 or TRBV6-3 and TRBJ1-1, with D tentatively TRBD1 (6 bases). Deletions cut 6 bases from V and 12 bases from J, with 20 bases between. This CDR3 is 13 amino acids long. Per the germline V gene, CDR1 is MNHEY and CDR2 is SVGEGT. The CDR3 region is CASSRSGAQGTFF. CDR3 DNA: TGTGCCAGCAGCCGGTCAGGGGCTCAGGGGACTTTCTTT.

The CDR3 DNA reads as TGTGCCAGCAGCACCTCTTGGACTAGCAACTACGAGCAGTACTTC. Protein product: CASSTSWTSNYEQYF. The rearrangement links TRBV9 to TRBJ2-7, with TRBD2 matching over 8 bases. Germline V lookup: CDR1 SGDLS, CDR2 YYNGEE. The CDR3 is 15 amino acids. V was pared by 4 bases and J by 3 bases, with 9 bases of the junction left unmatched.

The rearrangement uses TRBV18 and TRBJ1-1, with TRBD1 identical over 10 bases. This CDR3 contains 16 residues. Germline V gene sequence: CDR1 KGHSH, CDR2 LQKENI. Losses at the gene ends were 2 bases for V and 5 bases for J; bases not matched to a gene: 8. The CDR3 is CASSPNRQGASTEAFF. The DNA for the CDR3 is TGTGCCAGCTCACCAAACCGACAGGGGGCGTCTACTGAAGCTTTCTTT.

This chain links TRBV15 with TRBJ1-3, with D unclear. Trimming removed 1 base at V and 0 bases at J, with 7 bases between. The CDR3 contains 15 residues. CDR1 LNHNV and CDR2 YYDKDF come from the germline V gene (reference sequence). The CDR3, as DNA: TGTGCCACCAGCAGAGCCTCCCTCTCTGGAAACACCATATATTTT. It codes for CATSRASLSGNTIYF.

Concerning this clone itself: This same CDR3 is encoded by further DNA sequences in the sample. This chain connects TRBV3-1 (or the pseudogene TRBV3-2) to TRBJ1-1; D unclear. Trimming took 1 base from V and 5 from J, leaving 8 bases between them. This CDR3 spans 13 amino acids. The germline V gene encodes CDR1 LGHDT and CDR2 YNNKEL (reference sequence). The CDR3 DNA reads TGTGCCAGCAGCCAAGTCGGAGAAACTGAAGCTTTCTTT. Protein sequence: CASSQVGETEAFF.

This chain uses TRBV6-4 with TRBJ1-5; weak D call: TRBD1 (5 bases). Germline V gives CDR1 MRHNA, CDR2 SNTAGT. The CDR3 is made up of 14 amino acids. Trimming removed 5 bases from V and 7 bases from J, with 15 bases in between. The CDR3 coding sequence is TGTGCCAGCAGTTCCAGGGAGGGGACCCAGCCCCAGCATTTT. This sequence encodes CASSSREGTQPQHF.

In nucleotides, the CDR3 is TGTGCCAGCAGCCCACAGCCTGCAACTAATGAAAAACTGTTTTTT. Translated, it gives CASSPQPATNEKLFF. The chain combines TRBV3-1 (or the pseudogene TRBV3-2) with TRBJ1-4; D remains unclear. Looked up from germline, CDR1 is LGHDT and CDR2 is YNNKEL (reference sequence). Trimming removed 4 bases at V and 0 bases at J, with 9 bases between. This CDR3 comprises 15 residues.

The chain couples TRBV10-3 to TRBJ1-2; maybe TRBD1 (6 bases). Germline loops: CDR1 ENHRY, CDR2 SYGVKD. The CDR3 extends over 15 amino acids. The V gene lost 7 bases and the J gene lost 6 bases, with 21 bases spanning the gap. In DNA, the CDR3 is TGTGCCATCAAGTCGAGTCAGGGGAAGAAGGATGGCTACACCTTC. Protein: CAIKSSQGKKDGYTF.

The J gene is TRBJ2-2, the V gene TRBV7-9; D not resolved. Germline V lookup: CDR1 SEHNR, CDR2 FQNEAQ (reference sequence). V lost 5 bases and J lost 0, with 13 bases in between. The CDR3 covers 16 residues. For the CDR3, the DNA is TGTGCCAGCAGCCGCTTTTTGAGGCCGAACACCGGGGAGCTGTTTTTT. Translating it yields CASSRFLRPNTGELFF.

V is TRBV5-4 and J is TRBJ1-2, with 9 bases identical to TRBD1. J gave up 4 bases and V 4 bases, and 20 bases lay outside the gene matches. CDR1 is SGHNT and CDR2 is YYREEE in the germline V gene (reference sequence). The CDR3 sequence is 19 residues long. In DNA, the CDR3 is TGTGCCAGCAGCCGATCAGGTTCGGGACAGGGCTACCCCATCTATGGCTACACCTTC. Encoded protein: CASSRSGSGQGYPIYGYTF.

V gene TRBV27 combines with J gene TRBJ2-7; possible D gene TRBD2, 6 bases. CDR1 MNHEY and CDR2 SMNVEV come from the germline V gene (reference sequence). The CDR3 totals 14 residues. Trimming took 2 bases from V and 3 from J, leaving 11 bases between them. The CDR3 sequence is CASSLAGRLYEQYF. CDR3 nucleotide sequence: TGTGCCAGCAGTTTAGCGGGGCGACTCTACGAGCAGTACTTC.

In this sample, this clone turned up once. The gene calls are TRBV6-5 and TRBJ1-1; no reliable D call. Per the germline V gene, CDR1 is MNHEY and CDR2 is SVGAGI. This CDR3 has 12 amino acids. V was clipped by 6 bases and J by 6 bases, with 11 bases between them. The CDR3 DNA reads TGTGCCAGCAGCCCGGACGGGGCTGAAGCTTTCTTT. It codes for CASSPDGAEAFF.

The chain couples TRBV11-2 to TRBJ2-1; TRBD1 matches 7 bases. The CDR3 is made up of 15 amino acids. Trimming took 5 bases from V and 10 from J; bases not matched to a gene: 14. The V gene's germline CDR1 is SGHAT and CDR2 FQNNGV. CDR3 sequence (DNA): TGTGCCAGCAGCCTGACAGGGATTGGGGTTGGAGAGCAGTTCTTC. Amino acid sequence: CASSLTGIGVGEQFF.

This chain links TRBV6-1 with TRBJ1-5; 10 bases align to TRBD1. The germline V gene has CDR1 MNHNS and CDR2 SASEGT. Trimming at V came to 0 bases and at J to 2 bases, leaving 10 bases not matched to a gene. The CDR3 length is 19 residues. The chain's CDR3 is CASSEATGTGVGRNQPQHF. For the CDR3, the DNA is TGTGCCAGCAGTGAAGCGACCGGGACAGGGGTTGGGCGCAATCAGCCCCAGCATTTT.

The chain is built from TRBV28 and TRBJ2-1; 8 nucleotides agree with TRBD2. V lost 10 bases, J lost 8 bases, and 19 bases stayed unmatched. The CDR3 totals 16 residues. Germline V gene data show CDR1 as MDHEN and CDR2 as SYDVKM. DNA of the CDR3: TGTGCCACCTATGACCGGGGGGGTCTATTTAGCGATGAGCAGTTCTTC. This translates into CATYDRGGLFSDEQFF. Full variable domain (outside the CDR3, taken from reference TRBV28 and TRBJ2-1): DVKVTQSSRYLVKRTGEKVFLECVQDMDHENMFWYRQDPGLGLRLIYFSYDVKMKEKGDIPEGYSVSREKKERFSLILESASTNQTSMYLCATYDRGGLFSDEQFFGPGTRLTVL.

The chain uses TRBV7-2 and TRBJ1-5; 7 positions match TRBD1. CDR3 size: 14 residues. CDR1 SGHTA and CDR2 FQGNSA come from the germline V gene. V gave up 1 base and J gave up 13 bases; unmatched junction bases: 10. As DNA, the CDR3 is TGTGCCAGCAGCTTAGTGGACAGGACCGACCCGCAGCATTTT. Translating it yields CASSLVDRTDPQHF.

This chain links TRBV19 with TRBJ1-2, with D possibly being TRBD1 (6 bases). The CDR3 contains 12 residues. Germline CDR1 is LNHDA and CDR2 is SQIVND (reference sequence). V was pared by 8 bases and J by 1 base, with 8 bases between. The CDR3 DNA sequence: TGTGCCAGTGACAGGTTTAACTATGGCTACACCTTC. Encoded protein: CASDRFNYGYTF.

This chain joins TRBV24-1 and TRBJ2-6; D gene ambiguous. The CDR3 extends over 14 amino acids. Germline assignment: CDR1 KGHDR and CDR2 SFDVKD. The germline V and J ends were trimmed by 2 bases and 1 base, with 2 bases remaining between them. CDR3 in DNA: TGTGCCACCAGTGATTCTTCTGGGGCCAACGTCCTGACTTTC. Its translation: CATSDSSGANVLTF.

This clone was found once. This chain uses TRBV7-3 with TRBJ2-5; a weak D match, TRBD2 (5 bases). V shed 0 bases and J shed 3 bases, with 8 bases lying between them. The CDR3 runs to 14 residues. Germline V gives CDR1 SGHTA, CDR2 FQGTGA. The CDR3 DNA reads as TGTGCCAGCAGCTTAACCAGCGGCAAAGAGACCCAGTACTTC. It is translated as CASSLTSGKETQYF. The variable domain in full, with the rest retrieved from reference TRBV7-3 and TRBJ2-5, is GAGVSQTPSNKVTEKGKYVELRCDPISGHTALYWYRQSLGQGPEFLIYFQGTGAADDSGLPNDRFFAVRPEGSVSTLKIQRTERGDSAVYLCASSLTSGKETQYFGPGTRLLVL.

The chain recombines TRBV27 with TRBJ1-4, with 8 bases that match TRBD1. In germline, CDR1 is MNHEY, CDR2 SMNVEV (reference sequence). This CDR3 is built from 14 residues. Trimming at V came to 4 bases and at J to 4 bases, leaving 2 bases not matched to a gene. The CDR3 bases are TGTGCCAGCAGTTCGACAGGGGTTAATGAAAAACTGTTTTTT. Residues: CASSSTGVNEKLFF.

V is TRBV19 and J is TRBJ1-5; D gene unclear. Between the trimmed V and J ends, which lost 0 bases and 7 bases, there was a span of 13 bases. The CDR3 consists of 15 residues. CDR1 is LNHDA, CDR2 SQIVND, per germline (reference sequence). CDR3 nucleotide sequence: TGTGCCAGTAGTATAGATATGCCCGGGAACCAGCCCCAGCATTTT. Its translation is CASSIDMPGNQPQHF.

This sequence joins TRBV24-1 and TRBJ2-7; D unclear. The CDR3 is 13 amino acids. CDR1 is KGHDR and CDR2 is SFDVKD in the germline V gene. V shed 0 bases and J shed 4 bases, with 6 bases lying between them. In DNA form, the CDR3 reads TGTGCCACCAGTGATTTGGACAATTACGAGCAGTACTTC. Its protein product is CATSDLDNYEQYF.

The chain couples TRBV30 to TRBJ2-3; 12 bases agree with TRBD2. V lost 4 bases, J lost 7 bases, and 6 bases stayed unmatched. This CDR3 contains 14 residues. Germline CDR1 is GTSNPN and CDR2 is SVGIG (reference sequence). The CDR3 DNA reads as TGTGCCTGGAAGTCTAGCGGGGGGGCGCATACGCAGTATTTT. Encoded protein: CAWKSSGGAHTQYF.